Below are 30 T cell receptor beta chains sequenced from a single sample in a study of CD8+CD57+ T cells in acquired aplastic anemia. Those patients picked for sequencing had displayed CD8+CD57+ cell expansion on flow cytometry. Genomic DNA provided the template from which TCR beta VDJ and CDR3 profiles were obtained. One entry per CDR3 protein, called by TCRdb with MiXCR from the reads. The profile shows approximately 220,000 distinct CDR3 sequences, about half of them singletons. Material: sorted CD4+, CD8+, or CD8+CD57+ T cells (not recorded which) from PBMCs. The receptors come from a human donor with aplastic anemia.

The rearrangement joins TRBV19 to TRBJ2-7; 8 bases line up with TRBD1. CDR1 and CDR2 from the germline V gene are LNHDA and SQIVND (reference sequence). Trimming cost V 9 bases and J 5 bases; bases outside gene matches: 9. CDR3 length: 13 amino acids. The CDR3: CASNQGARDEQYF. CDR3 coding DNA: TGTGCCAGCAATCAGGGGGCGCGGGACGAGCAGTACTTC.

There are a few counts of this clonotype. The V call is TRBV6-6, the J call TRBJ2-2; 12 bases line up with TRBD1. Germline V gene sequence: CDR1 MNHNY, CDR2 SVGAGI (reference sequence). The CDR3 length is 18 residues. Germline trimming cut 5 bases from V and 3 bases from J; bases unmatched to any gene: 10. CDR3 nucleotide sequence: TGTGCCAGCAGTCGCCTCCGGGACAGGGGGCGCGACACCGGGGAGCTGTTTTTT. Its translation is CASSRLRDRGRDTGELFF.

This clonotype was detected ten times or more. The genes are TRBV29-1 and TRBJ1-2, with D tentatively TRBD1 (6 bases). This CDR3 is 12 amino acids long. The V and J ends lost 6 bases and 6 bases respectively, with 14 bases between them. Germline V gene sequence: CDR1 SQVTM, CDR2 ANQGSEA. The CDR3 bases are TGCAGCGTGGGACACCCGGAGAATGGCTACACCTTC. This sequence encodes CSVGHPENGYTF. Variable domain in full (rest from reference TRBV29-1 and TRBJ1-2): SAVISQKPSRDICQRGTSLTIQCQVDSQVTMMFWYRQQPGQSLTLIATANQGSEATYESGFVIDKFPISRPNLTFSTLTVSNMSPEDSSIYLCSVGHPENGYTFGSGTRLTVV.

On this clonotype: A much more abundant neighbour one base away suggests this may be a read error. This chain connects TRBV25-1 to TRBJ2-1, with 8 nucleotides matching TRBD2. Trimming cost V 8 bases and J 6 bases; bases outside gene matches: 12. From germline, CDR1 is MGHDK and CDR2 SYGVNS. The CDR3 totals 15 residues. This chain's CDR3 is CASGSRGALSNEQFF. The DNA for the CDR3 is TGTGCCAGCGGTTCGCGGGGGGCCCTATCCAATGAGCAGTTCTTC.

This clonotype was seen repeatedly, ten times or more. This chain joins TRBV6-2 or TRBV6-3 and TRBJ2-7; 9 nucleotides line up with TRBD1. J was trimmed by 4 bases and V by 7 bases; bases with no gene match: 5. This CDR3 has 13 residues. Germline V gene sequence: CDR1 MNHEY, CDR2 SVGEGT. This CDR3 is CASNGQGFYEQYF. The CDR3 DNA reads TGTGCCAGCAATGGACAGGGGTTTTACGAGCAGTACTTC.

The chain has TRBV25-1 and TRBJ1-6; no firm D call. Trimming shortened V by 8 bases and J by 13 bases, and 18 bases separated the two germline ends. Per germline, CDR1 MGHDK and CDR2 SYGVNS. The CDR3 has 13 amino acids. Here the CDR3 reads CASVSLRGQPLHF. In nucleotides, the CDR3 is TGTGCCAGCGTCTCGCTGAGAGGGCAGCCCCTCCACTTT. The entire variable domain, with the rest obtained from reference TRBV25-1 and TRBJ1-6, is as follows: EADIYQTPRYLVIGTGKKITLECSQTMGHDKMYWYQQDPGMELHLIHYSYGVNSTEKGDLSSESTVSRIRTEHFPLTLESARPSHTSQYLCASVSLRGQPLHFGNGTRLTVT.

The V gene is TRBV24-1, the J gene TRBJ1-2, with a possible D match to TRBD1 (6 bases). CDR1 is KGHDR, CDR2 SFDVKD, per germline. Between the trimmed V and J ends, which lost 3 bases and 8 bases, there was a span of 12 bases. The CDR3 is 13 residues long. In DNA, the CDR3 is TGTGCCACCAGTGATGGGACACTCCTCGGCTACACCTTC. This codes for CATSDGTLLGYTF.

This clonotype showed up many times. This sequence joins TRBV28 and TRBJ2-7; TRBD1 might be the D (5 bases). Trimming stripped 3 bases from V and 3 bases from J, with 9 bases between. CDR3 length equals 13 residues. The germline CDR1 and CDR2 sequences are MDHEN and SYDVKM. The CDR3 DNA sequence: TGTGCCAGCAGTTTCGGAAGGGGCTACGAGCAGTACTTC. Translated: CASSFGRGYEQYF.

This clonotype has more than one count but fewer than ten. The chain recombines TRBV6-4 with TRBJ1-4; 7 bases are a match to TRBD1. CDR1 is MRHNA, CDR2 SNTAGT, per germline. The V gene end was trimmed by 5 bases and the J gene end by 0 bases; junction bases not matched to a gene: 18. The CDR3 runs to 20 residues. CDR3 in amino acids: CASSSILRDRYKATNEKLFF. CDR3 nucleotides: TGTGCCAGCAGTTCGATACTCCGGGACAGATATAAAGCAACTAATGAAAAACTGTTTTTT.

CDR3 sequence: CASSKQGFVGELFF. The CDR3 DNA follows: TGTGCCAGCAGTAAACAGGGTTTTGTCGGGGAGCTGTTTTTT. The chain is built from TRBV28 and TRBJ2-2, with D maybe TRBD1 (6 bases). V dropped 5 bases and J dropped 7 bases, with 14 bases sitting between them. Germline V gene data show CDR1 as MDHEN and CDR2 as SYDVKM. CDR3 size: 14 residues.

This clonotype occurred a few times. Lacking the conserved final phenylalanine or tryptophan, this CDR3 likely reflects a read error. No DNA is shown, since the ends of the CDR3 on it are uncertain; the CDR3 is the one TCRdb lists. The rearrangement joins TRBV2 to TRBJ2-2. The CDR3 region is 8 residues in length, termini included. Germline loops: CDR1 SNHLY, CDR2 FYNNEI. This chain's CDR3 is CASSRLGL.

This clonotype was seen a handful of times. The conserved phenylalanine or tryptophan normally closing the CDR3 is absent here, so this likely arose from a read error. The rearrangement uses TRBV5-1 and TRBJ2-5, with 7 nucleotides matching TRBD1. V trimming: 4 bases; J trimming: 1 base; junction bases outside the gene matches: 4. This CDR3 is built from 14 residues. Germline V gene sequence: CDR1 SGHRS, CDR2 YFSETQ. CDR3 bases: TGCGCCAGCAGCCCGACAGGGCTCCAAGAGACCCAGTACTCC. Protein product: CASSPTGLQETQYS.

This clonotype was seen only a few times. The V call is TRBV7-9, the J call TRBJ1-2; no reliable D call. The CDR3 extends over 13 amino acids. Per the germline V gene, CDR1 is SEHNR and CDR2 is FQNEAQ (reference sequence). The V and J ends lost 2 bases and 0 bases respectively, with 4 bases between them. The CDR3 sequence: CASSLCANYGYTF. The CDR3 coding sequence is TGTGCCAGCAGCTTATGTGCTAACTATGGCTACACCTTC.

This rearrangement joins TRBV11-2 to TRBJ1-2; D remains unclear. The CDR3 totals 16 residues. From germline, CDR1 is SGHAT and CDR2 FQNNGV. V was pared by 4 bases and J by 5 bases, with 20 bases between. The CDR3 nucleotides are TGTGCCAGCAGCTCCCCCGGGGAAGGGCAAGGGTATGGCTACACCTTC. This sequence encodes CASSSPGEGQGYGYTF.

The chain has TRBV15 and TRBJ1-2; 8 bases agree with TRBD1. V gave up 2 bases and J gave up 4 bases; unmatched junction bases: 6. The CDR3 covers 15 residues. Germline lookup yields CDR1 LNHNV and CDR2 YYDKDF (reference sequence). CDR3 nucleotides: TGTGCCACCAGCAGACCTCAGGGGGCAATCTATGGCTACACCTTC. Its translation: CATSRPQGAIYGYTF.

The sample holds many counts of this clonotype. The CDR3 region is CASSLKPRQGTGSPLHF. DNA for the CDR3: TGTGCCAGCAGCCTAAAGCCCCGACAGGGTACAGGATCACCCCTCCACTTT. The rearrangement links TRBV7-8 to TRBJ1-6; 7 nucleotides match TRBD1. The length of the CDR3 is 17 residues. V shed 5 bases, J shed 10 bases, and the junction held 17 bases outside the gene matches. Germline CDR1 and CDR2: SGHVS and FQNEAQ.

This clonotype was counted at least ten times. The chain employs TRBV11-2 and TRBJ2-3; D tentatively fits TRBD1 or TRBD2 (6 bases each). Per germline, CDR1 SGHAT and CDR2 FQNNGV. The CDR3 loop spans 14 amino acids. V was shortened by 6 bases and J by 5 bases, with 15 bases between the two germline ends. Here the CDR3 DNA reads TGTGCCAGCAGTCGGACAGTGGGGGGAGATACGCAGTATTTT. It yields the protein CASSRTVGGDTQYF.

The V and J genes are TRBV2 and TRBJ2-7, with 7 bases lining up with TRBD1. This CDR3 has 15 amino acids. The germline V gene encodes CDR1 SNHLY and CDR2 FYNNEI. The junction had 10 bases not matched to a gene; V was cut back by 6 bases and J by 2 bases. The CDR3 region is CASSPETGSPYEQYF. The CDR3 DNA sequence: TGTGCCAGCAGCCCGGAGACAGGGAGTCCCTACGAGCAGTACTTC.

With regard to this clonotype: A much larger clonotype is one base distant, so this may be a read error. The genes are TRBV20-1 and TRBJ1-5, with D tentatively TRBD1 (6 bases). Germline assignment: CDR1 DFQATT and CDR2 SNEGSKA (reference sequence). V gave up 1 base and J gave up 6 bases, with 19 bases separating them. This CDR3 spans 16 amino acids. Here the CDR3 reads CSARGQGSVSSQPQHF. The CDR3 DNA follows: TGCAGTGCTAGAGGGCAGGGGAGCGTCTCGAGTCAGCCCCAGCATTTT.

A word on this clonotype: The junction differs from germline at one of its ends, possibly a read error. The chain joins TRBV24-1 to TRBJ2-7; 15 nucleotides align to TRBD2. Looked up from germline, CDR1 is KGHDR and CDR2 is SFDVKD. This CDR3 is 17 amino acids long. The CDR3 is CATSDSPGTSGRYEQYF. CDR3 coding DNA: TGTGCCACCAGTGACTCACCCGGGACTAGCGGGAGGTACGAGCAATACTTC.

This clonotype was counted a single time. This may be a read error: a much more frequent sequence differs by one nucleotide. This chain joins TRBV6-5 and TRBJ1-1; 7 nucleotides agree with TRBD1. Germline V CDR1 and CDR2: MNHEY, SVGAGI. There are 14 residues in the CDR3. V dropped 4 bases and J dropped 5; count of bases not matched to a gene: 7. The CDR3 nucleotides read TGTGCCAGCAGTTCCGAGAGGGGGCAAACTGAAGCTTTCTTT. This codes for CASSSERGQTEAFF.

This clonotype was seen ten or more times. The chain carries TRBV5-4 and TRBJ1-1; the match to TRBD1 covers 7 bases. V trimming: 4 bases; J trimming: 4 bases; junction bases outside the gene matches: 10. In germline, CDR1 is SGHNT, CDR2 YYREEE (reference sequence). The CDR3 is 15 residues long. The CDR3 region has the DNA TGTGCCAGCAGCCGCTTAGGACAGGTTCCCACTGAAGCTTTCTTT. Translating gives CASSRLGQVPTEAFF.

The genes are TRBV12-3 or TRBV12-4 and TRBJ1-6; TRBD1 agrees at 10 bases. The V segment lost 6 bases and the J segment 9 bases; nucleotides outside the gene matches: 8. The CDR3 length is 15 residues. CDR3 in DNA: TGTGCCAGCAGGCCAGCTGGGACAGGGGTTTCACCCCTCCACTTT. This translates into CASRPAGTGVSPLHF.

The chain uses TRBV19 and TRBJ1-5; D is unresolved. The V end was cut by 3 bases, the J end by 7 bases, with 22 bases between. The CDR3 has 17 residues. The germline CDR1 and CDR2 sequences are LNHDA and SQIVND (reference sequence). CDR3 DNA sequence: TGTGCCAGTAGTATTACTAGTTTGGCTTCAGCGTGGCAGCCCCAGCATTTT. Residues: CASSITSLASAWQPQHF.

The chain's CDR3 is CASSLETLQGWGGYTF. The CDR3 bases are TGTGCCAGCAGCTTGGAAACCTTACAGGGTTGGGGCGGCTACACCTTC. The chain is built from TRBV5-4 and TRBJ1-2, with D possibly TRBD1 on 6 matching bases. V was shortened by 0 bases and J by 8 bases, with 20 bases between the two germline ends. This CDR3 region has 16 residues. Germline V gives CDR1 SGHNT, CDR2 YYREEE (reference sequence).

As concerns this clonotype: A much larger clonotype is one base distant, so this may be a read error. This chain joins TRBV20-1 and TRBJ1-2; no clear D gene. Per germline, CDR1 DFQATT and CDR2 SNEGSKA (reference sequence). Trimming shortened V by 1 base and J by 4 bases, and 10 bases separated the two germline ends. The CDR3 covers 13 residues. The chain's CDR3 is CSARGRRVYGYTF. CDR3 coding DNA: TGCAGTGCTAGAGGTCGAAGAGTCTATGGCTACACCTTC.

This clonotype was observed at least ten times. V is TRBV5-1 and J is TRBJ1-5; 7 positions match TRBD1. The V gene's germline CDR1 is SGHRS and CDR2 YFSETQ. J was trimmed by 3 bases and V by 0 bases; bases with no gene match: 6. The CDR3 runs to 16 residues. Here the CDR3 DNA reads TGCGCCAGCAGCTTGGGAGACAGGGAAGTCAATCAGCCCCAGCATTTT. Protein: CASSLGDREVNQPQHF.

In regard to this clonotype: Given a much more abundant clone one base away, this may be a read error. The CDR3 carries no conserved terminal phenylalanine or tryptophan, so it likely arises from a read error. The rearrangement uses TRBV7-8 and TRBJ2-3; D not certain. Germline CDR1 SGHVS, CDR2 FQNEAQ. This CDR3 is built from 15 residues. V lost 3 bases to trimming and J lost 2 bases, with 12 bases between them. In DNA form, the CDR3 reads TGTGCCAGCAGCTTGGTTCTGGGTAACACAGATACGCAGTATTCT. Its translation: CASSLVLGNTDTQYS.

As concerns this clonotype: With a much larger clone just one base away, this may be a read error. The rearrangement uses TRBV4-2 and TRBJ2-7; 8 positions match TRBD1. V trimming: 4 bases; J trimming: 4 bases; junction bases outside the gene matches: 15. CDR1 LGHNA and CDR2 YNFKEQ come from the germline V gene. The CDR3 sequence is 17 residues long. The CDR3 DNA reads TGTGCCAGCAGCCTTCAAGCCCCGGGACAGGCCCTATACGAGCAGTACTTC. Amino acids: CASSLQAPGQALYEQYF.

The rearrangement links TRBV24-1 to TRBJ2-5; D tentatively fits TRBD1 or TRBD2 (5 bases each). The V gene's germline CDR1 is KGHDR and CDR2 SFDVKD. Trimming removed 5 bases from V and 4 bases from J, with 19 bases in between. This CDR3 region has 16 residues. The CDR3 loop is CATSARLERDRETQYF. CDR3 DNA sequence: TGTGCCACCAGTGCTAGACTCGAAAGGGACCGAGAGACCCAGTACTTC.